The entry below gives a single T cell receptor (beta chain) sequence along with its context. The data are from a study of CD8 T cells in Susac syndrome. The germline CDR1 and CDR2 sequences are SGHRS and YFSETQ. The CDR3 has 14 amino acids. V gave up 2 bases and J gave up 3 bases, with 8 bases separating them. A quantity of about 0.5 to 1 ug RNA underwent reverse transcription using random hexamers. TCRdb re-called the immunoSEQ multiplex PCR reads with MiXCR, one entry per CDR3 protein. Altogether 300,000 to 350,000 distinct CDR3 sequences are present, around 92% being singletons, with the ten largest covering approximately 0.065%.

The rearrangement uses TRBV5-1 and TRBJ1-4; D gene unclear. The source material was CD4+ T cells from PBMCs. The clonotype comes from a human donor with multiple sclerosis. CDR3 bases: TGCGCCAGCAGCTTAGGACCTTCTAATGAAAAACTGTTTTTT. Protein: CASSLGPSNEKLFF.